The next 17 T cell receptor beta chains were all read from a single sample in a study of blood T cell repertoires in COVID-19. Method: immunoSEQ multiplex PCR; TCRdb's copy keeps in-frame clones and lacks some. The data contain more than 40,000 clones, around nine tenths of them singletons. The sequenced sample was peripheral blood. The receptors were gathered from a man aged 55 to 70 with active or convalescent COVID-19.

The CDR3 loop is CASSQRTSGGASYNEQFF. The CDR3 region has the DNA TGCGCCAGCAGCCAGAGGACTAGCGGGGGGGCCTCCTACAATGAGCAGTTCTTC. The chain is built from TRBV4-3 and TRBJ2-1; 15 bases align to TRBD2. The CDR3 sequence is 18 residues long. Losses at the gene ends were 3 bases for V and 0 bases for J; bases not matched to a gene: 3. Germline V gives CDR1 LGHNA, CDR2 YSLEER.

As for this clone: At the DNA level, this CDR3 is encoded by other sequences in the same sample as well. CDR3 nucleotide sequence: TGTGCCAGCAGCCACCGGGACACCGGCTACGAGCAGTACTTC. Translation: CASSHRDTGYEQYF. V usage is TRBV11-1 and J usage is TRBJ2-7; D might be TRBD1 (6 bases). This CDR3 is 14 amino acids long. CDR1 is SGHAT and CDR2 is FQDESV in the germline V gene (reference sequence). The V end was cut by 5 bases, the J end by 3 bases, with 14 bases between. The variable domain in full, with the rest retrieved from reference TRBV11-1 and TRBJ2-7, is EAEVAQSPRYKITEKSQAVAFWCDPISGHATLYWYRQILGQGPELLVQFQDESVVDDSQLPKDRFSAERLKGVDSTLKIQPAELGDSAMYLCASSHRDTGYEQYFGPGTRLTVT.

This clone was counted a few times. The chain uses TRBV2 and TRBJ2-3, with TRBD2 matching 10 bases. After removal of 7 bases from V and 9 bases from J, the junction contained 13 bases not matched to a gene. The CDR3 totals 15 residues. CDR1 is SNHLY and CDR2 is FYNNEI in the germline V gene. The CDR3 loop reads CASIRLPGLAMTQYF. The CDR3 nucleotides are TGTGCCAGCATTCGCCTACCGGGACTAGCGATGACGCAGTATTTT.

The chain's CDR3 is CASSYSGGYGYTF. For the CDR3, the DNA is TGTGCCAGCAGTTACTCGGGAGGGTATGGCTACACCTTC. V usage is TRBV6-5 and J usage is TRBJ1-2, with D unclear. Trimming cost V 0 bases and J 5 bases, with 7 bases left between them. From germline, CDR1 is MNHEY and CDR2 SVGAGI. The CDR3 extends over 13 amino acids.

The chain combines TRBV12-3 or TRBV12-4 with TRBJ2-2; D may be TRBD2 (5 bases). The CDR3 has 13 amino acids. V was pared by 8 bases and J by 3 bases, with 10 bases between. The CDR3 spells CASAAGYTGELFF. For the CDR3, the DNA is TGTGCCAGCGCTGCGGGTTACACCGGGGAGCTGTTTTTT.

The chain recombines TRBV28 with TRBJ1-5, with TRBD1 as a possible D gene (5 bases). Germline loops: CDR1 MDHEN, CDR2 SYDVKM. The CDR3 spans 14 residues. V was clipped by 6 bases and J by 6 bases, with 15 bases between them. CDR3 sequence (DNA): TGTGCCAGCAGGACCGGGGGGTGGAGTCAGCCCCAGCATTTT. This codes for CASRTGGWSQPQHF.

The chain has TRBV7-9 and TRBJ1-6; unclear D gene. Germline CDR1 and CDR2: SEHNR and FQNEAQ (reference sequence). The ends were cut back, 2 bases at V and 0 bases at J, with 11 bases in the middle. The CDR3 runs 17 residues. This CDR3 reads CASSLSTPNSYNSPLHF. CDR3 coding DNA: TGTGCCAGCAGCTTAAGCACCCCGAACTCCTATAATTCACCCCTCCACTTT.

Here the CDR3 DNA reads TGTGCCAGCAGCTTGTGGCAGGGGGTTCAAAAGGTCAACTATGGCTACACCTTC. Protein product: CASSLWQGVQKVNYGYTF. The V gene is TRBV7-8, the J gene TRBJ1-2; TRBD1 matches at 7 bases. V gave up 3 bases and J gave up 2 bases; unmatched junction bases: 15. The CDR3 loop spans 18 amino acids. Germline CDR1 is SGHVS and CDR2 is FQNEAQ.

This rearrangement joins TRBV3-1 (or the pseudogene TRBV3-2) to TRBJ2-1; weak D call: TRBD2 (6 bases). Trimming took 2 bases from V and 13 from J, leaving 12 bases between them. Per germline, CDR1 LGHDT and CDR2 YNNKEL (reference sequence). The CDR3 length is 12 residues. CDR3 sequence reads: CASSQRRGLQFF. Written as DNA, the CDR3 is TGTGCCAGCAGCCAACGTCGGGGACTCCAGTTCTTC.

This clone was picked up a small number of times. The V gene is TRBV19, the J gene TRBJ2-2; 8 bases map to TRBD2. The CDR3 runs to 15 residues. V gave up 2 bases and J gave up 1 base; unmatched junction bases: 0. Germline V CDR1 and CDR2: LNHDA, SQIVND (reference sequence). The CDR3: CASSILAGNTGELFF. The CDR3 DNA follows: TGTGCCAGTAGTATACTAGCGGGGAACACCGGGGAGCTGTTTTTT.

V and J are TRBV18 and TRBJ2-3; perhaps TRBD2 as D (5 bases). Trimming stripped 0 bases from V and 2 bases from J, with 12 bases between. CDR1 is KGHSH and CDR2 is LQKENI in the germline V gene. CDR3 length: 16 amino acids. The CDR3 DNA is TGTGCCAGCTCACCACCGCGGGCAGGCCTCACAGATACGCAGTATTTT. Translating it yields CASSPPRAGLTDTQYF. Full variable domain (outside the CDR3, taken from reference TRBV18 and TRBJ2-3): NAGVMQNPRHLVRRRGQEARLRCSPMKGHSHVYWYRQLPEEGLKFMVYLQKENIIDESGMPKERFSAEFPKEGPSILRIQQVVRGDSAAYFCASSPPRAGLTDTQYFGPGTRLTVL.

J is TRBJ2-5 and V is TRBV2; 7 nucleotides agree with TRBD2. CDR3 size: 12 residues. The germline gives CDR1 SNHLY, CDR2 FYNNEI. V gave up 8 bases and J gave up 3 bases; unmatched junction bases: 3. The CDR3 nucleotides read TGTGCCAGCTCGCGGGGGAAAGAGACCCAGTACTTC. It is translated as CASSRGKETQYF.

This clone appeared once. The chain uses TRBV19 and TRBJ1-1; D perhaps matches TRBD1 (6 bases). Germline values: CDR1 LNHDA, CDR2 SQIVND (reference sequence). The CDR3 contains 13 residues. Trimming cost V 6 bases and J 3 bases, with 11 bases left between them. The CDR3 sequence: CASSFRTDTEAFF. DNA for the CDR3: TGTGCCAGTAGCTTCCGGACAGACACTGAAGCTTTCTTT. The full variable domain, completed using reference TRBV19 and TRBJ1-1, is DGGITQSPKYLFRKEGQNVTLSCEQNLNHDAMYWYRQDPGQGLRLIYYSQIVNDFQKGDIAEGYSVSREKKESFPLTVTSAQKNPTAFYLCASSFRTDTEAFFGQGTRLTVV.

V and J are TRBV6-2 or TRBV6-3 and TRBJ2-1; TRBD1 matches at 8 bases. This CDR3 spans 17 amino acids. Germline V gene sequence: CDR1 MNHEY, CDR2 SVGEGT. Trimming cost V 2 bases and J 0 bases; bases outside gene matches: 6. The CDR3 region is CASSYPQGAYSYNEQFF. In nucleotides, the CDR3 is TGTGCCAGCAGTTACCCCCAGGGGGCCTACTCCTACAATGAGCAGTTCTTC.

The chain links TRBV18 to TRBJ1-2; the match to TRBD1 covers 8 bases. This CDR3 is built from 13 residues. CDR1 is KGHSH, CDR2 LQKENI, per germline. After removal of 6 bases from V and 2 bases from J, the junction contained 2 bases not matched to a gene. CDR3 amino acids: CASSAGGNYGYTF. For the CDR3, the DNA is TGTGCCAGCTCGGCAGGGGGCAACTATGGCTACACCTTC. Filled out from reference TRBV18 and TRBJ1-2, the complete variable domain reads NAGVMQNPRHLVRRRGQEARLRCSPMKGHSHVYWYRQLPEEGLKFMVYLQKENIIDESGMPKERFSAEFPKEGPSILRIQQVVRGDSAAYFCASSAGGNYGYTFGSGTRLTVV.

A single count supports this clone. The CDR3 sequence is CASSERAGNYGYTF. In DNA form, the CDR3 reads TGTGCCAGCTCCGAACGGGCGGGGAACTATGGCTACACCTTC. The genes are TRBV18 and TRBJ1-2; D unclear. Germline V gene lookup returns CDR1 KGHSH and CDR2 LQKENI. CDR3 length: 14 amino acids. V dropped 6 bases and J dropped 2 bases, with 13 bases sitting between them.

This clone was recorded only once. This sequence joins TRBV7-8 and TRBJ1-3; a weak D match, TRBD1 (5 bases). CDR3 size: 16 residues. Germline V gene sequence: CDR1 SGHVS, CDR2 FQNEAQ. With 1 base removed from V and 3 bases from J, the gap between germline ends came to 13 bases. CDR3 residues: CASSLVLGPGGNTIYF. For the CDR3, the DNA is TGTGCCAGCAGCTTAGTTCTGGGGCCCGGTGGAAACACCATATATTTT.